This section outlines one T cell receptor (beta chain) sequence together with its context. Sequencing was performed with immunoSEQ multiplex PCR; in TCRdb, only in-frame clones are kept and a portion is missing. The profile shows about 60,000 clones, 65% to 85% of them singletons. The sample is drawn from a study of blood T cell repertoires in COVID-19. Trimming removed 6 bases from V and 3 bases from J, with 11 bases in between. CDR3 size: 13 residues. The germline V gene has CDR1 SQVTM and CDR2 ANQGSEA. What was sequenced was peripheral blood. The clonotype was recovered from a human donor in a cohort sampled during active COVID-19. V is TRBV29-1 and J is TRBJ2-2; perhaps TRBD2 as D (6 bases). The CDR3: CSVMGDYTGELFF. In DNA, the CDR3 is TGCAGCGTCATGGGGGACTACACCGGGGAGCTGTTTTTT.